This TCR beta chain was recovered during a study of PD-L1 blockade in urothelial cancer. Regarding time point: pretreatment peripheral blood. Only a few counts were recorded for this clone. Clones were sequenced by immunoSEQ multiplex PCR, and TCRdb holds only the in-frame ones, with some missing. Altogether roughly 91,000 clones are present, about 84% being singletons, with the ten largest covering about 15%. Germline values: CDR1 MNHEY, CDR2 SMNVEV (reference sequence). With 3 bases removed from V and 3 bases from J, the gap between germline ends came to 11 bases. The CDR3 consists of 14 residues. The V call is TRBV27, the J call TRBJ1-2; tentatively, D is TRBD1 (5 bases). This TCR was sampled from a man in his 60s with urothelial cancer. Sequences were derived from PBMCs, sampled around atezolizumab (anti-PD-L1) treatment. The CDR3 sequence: CASSLLGAHYGYTF. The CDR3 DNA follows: TGTGCCAGCAGTTTGTTAGGGGCCCACTATGGCTACACCTTC.